The sequence of this T cell receptor (beta chain) was determined in a study of T cells in Graves' hyperthyroidism and ophthalmopathy. Findings and limits, study-wide: By a 13 V-J model, ophthalmopathy was set apart from stable hyperthyroidism.

The study included ophthalmopathy patients with Clinical Activity Score at least 3, NOSPECS grade at least 4 and duration under 3 months. This clonotype was picked up many times. Its antigen remains unknown. There were TCR beta CDR3 regions amplified from RNA transcripts. TCR CDR3 regions were first amplified by RT-PCR with HTBI primers. TCRdb re-analysed the multiplex PCR reads in MiXCR, keeping a single row per CDR3 protein. The data hold around 300,000 distinct CDR3 sequences, with about 20% observed a single time. Source material: blood. The source is a man aged 25-45 years with Graves' ophthalmopathy.

CDR3 DNA sequence: TGCGCCAGCAGCTTGTGGAGCCTAGCGGGAGGGTACAATGAGCAGTTCTTC. Residues: CASSLWSLAGGYNEQFF. The chain recombines TRBV5-1 with TRBJ2-1; 12 bases match TRBD2. This CDR3 spans 17 amino acids. The V gene's germline CDR1 is SGHRS and CDR2 YFSETQ. V dropped 1 base and J dropped 4; count of bases not matched to a gene: 6.